The rows below give T cell receptor beta chains drawn from one sample of a study of radiotherapy plus CTLA-4 blockade in lung cancer. The protocol was immunoSEQ multiplex PCR, while the TCRdb copy is restricted to in-frame clones and leaves out a portion. The sample lists some 51,000 clones; 70% to 80% were seen once. The specimen comprised peripheral blood, sampled from a patient treated with radiotherapy plus ipilimumab. The receptors derive from a human donor with non-small cell lung cancer who had a complete response to radiotherapy plus ipilimumab. Each CDR3 is given with its conserved first and last residue. Fields, in order: V gene, D gene, CDR3 length, J gene, clone size, CDR3 protein, CDR3 DNA. D genes are given only for firm matches. Clone sizes are given selectively: once, few, many, or a class where the clone is expanded.

TRBV6-5,.,15,TRBJ1-2,.,CASRYSRGLGYGYTF,TGTGCCAGCAGATACAGCAGGGGTTTGGGCTATGGCTACACCTTC
TRBV6-1,TRBD1,15,TRBJ1-6,once,CASSEYYRGNSPLHF,TGTGCCAGCAGTGAATATTACAGGGGGAATTCACCCCTCCACTTT
TRBV4-1,.,14,TRBJ1-3,.,CASSHARDGNTIYF,TGCGCCAGCAGCCACGCTCGAGATGGAAACACCATATATTTT
TRBV29-1,.,11,TRBJ2-7,.,CSVAQGSEQYF,TGCAGCGTTGCACAGGGTAGCGAGCAGTACTTC
TRBV7-8,.,15,TRBJ2-7,.,CASTNPDSLSYEQYF,TGTGCCAGCACCAACCCGGACAGTTTATCCTACGAGCAGTACTTC
TRBV19,TRBD1,16,TRBJ1-5,.,CASSVPVTGGDQPQHF,TGTGCCAGTAGTGTACCAGTGACAGGGGGGGATCAGCCCCAGCATTTT
TRBV5-1,TRBD1,15,TRBJ2-1,.,CASSFGTGIYNEQFF,TGCGCCAGCAGCTTTGGGACAGGGATCTACAATGAGCAGTTCTTC
TRBV18,.,17,TRBJ1-5,.,CASSPPVGRGGNQPQHF,TGTGCCAGCTCACCACCGGTAGGCCGGGGTGGCAATCAGCCCCAGCATTTT
TRBV7-2,TRBD2,16,TRBJ2-5,.,CASSSGLAGLQETQYF,TGTGCCAGCAGCTCTGGACTAGCGGGATTACAAGAGACCCAGTACTTC
TRBV27,TRBD1,14,TRBJ1-1,.,CASRDTGGWTEAFF,TGTGCCAGCAGGGATACAGGGGGCTGGACTGAAGCTTTCTTT
TRBV6-4,.,14,TRBJ1-6,.,CASSAGDDNSPLHF,TGTGCCAGCAGCGCCGGAGACGATAATTCACCCCTCCACTTT
TRBV11-3,.,12,TRBJ1-4,.,CASKGYDEKLFF,TGTGCCAGCAAGGGGTATGATGAAAAACTGTTTTTT
TRBV6-5,.,14,TRBJ1-1,.,CASNNRVLNTEAFF,TGTGCCAGCAATAACCGGGTCTTGAACACTGAAGCTTTCTTT
TRBV5-1,.,15,TRBJ2-4,.,CASSYQWESTGIQYF,TGCGCCAGCAGCTACCAATGGGAGTCAACTGGGATTCAGTACTTC
TRBV28,.,12,TRBJ2-1,.,CASSGWSNEQFF,TGTGCCAGCAGTGGATGGAGCAATGAGCAGTTCTTC
TRBV5-1,TRBD2,16,TRBJ2-3,.,CASSLETGGEADTQYF,TGCGCCAGCAGCTTGGAAACGGGGGGAGAGGCAGATACGCAGTATTTT
TRBV15,.,13,TRBJ1-1,.,CATRGAGYTEAFF,TGTGCCACCAGAGGGGCGGGGTACACTGAAGCTTTCTTT
TRBV14,.,13,TRBJ1-1,.,CASSLLRNTEAFF,TGTGCCAGCAGCCTACTGCGTAACACTGAAGCTTTCTTT
TRBV5-1,.,15,TRBJ1-1,.,CASSLALGGNTEAFF,TGCGCCAGCAGCTTGGCCTTGGGGGGGAACACTGAAGCTTTCTTT